These 20 T cell receptor beta chains share one sample of origin, sequenced in a study of CD8 T cells in Susac syndrome. Random hexamers were used to reverse transcribe roughly 0.45 to 1 ug of RNA. Using its own MiXCR run on the immunoSEQ multiplex PCR reads, TCRdb lists one record per CDR3 protein. The sample shows roughly 150,000 distinct CDR3 sequences, roughly 96% of them seen only once. Sequencing input: CD8+ T cells from PBMCs. All receptors derive from a human donor with multiple sclerosis.

The chain carries TRBV20-1 and TRBJ1-4, with D unclear. V dropped 6 bases and J dropped 8 bases, with 16 bases sitting between them. The V gene's germline CDR1 is DFQATT and CDR2 SNEGSKA (reference sequence). The CDR3 contains 13 residues. The DNA of the CDR3 is TGCAGTGCCCTCAAAAGTGAAGGCGAAAAACTGTTTTTT. Its protein is CSALKSEGEKLFF.

The chain uses TRBV7-9 and TRBJ2-1; 11 bases agree with TRBD2. The CDR3 totals 16 residues. The J segment lost 5 bases and the V segment lost 7 bases, leaving 10 bases of the junction unmatched. CDR1 and CDR2 (germline): SEHNR, FQNEAQ (reference sequence). CDR3 sequence: CASMPLWTSGHNEQFF. The CDR3 coding sequence is TGTGCCAGCATGCCTTTGTGGACTAGCGGGCACAATGAGCAGTTCTTC.

The V gene is TRBV12-3 or TRBV12-4, the J gene TRBJ1-2; D gene unclear. This CDR3 is built from 13 residues. Trimming removed 5 bases at V and 8 bases at J, with 15 bases between. CDR3 residues: CASSPYSDGGYTF. The CDR3 coding sequence is TGTGCCAGCAGTCCCTACTCCGATGGGGGCTACACCTTC.

Written as DNA, the CDR3 is TGTGCCAGCAGCTGCGGAGAGGGGACTAGCCGGAACTACGAGCAGTACTTC. Protein sequence: CASSCGEGTSRNYEQYF. The V gene is TRBV21-1, the J gene TRBJ2-7; TRBD2 is the table's D call and was not checked against the DNA. TRBV21-1 is shown as a pseudogene. The CDR3 consists of 17 residues.

V gene TRBV27 combines with J gene TRBJ2-7; 7 nucleotides line up with TRBD1. The CDR3 is 14 residues long. Germline CDR1 reads MNHEY; CDR2 reads SMNVEV (reference sequence). The V gene end was trimmed by 4 bases and the J gene end by 5 bases; junction bases not matched to a gene: 8. The CDR3 DNA reads TGTGCCAGCAGTTCCCTCCCCGGACAGGACGAGCAGTACTTC. It is translated as CASSSLPGQDEQYF.

The chain joins TRBV14 to TRBJ2-3, with D possibly being TRBD1 or TRBD2 (5 bases each). Trimming removed 7 bases at V and 3 bases at J, with 14 bases between. CDR1 is SGHDN, CDR2 FVKESK, per germline. This CDR3 region has 14 residues. DNA of the CDR3: TGTGCCAGCACTCGAACAGGAGGAACAGATACGCAGTATTTT. Its protein is CASTRTGGTDTQYF. The variable domain in full, completed from reference TRBV14 and TRBJ2-3, reads EAGVTQFPSHSVIEKGQTVTLRCDPISGHDNLYWYRRVMGKEIKFLLHFVKESKQDESGMPNNRFLAERTGGTYSTLKVQPAELEDSGVYFCASTRTGGTDTQYFGPGTRLTVL.

The rearrangement uses TRBV13 and TRBJ1-1; D remains ambiguous. V was pared by 1 base and J by 0 bases, with 3 bases between. The CDR3 consists of 13 residues. Per the germline V gene, CDR1 is PRHDT and CDR2 is FYEKMQ (reference sequence). CDR3 amino acids: CASSLVLNTEAFF. CDR3 nucleotide sequence: TGTGCCAGCAGCTTAGTCCTGAACACTGAAGCTTTCTTT.

The CDR3 loop reads CSVPGAFF. CDR3 nucleotides: TGCAGCGTGCCCGGGGCTTTCTTT. The genes are TRBV29-1 and TRBJ1-1; no definite D call. Per the germline V gene, CDR1 is SQVTM and CDR2 is ANQGSEA. CDR3 length: 8 amino acids. With 6 bases removed from V and 11 bases from J, the gap between germline ends came to 7 bases.

The V gene is TRBV12-3 or TRBV12-4, the J gene TRBJ2-7; D unresolved. Between the trimmed V and J ends, which lost 5 bases and 4 bases, there was a span of 12 bases. This CDR3 is 13 amino acids long. The CDR3 loop is CASSPAGIYEQYF. CDR3 nucleotide sequence: TGTGCCAGCAGTCCCGCCGGTATATACGAGCAGTACTTC.

This clonotype was counted a single time. The chain combines TRBV7-9 with TRBJ2-7; D possibly corresponds to TRBD1 (5 bases). V lost 0 bases and J 3 bases, leaving 9 bases between the germline ends. The CDR3 runs 14 residues. Germline-derived CDR1 and CDR2 are SEHNR and FQNEAQ (reference sequence). CDR3 residues: CASSLASQGYEQYF. CDR3 coding DNA: TGTGCCAGCAGCTTAGCGAGCCAGGGCTACGAGCAGTACTTC. Combining the CDR3 with reference TRBV7-9 and TRBJ2-7 gives the whole variable domain DTGVSQNPRHKITKRGQNVTFRCDPISEHNRLYWYRQTLGQGPEFLTYFQNEAQLEKSRLLSDRFSAERPKGSFSTLEIQRTEQGDSAMYLCASSLASQGYEQYFGPGTRLTVT.

This rearrangement joins TRBV30 to TRBJ2-1, with D tentatively TRBD1 or TRBD2 (5 bases each). The germline CDR1 and CDR2 sequences are GTSNPN and SVGIG (reference sequence). CDR3 size: 16 residues. V shed 0 bases and J shed 0 bases, with 12 bases lying between them. The CDR3 coding sequence is TGTGCCTGGAGTGTAGTACGGGGACCCTCCTACAATGAGCAGTTCTTC. It encodes CAWSVVRGPSYNEQFF.

This chain uses TRBV4-2 with TRBJ2-1; D not certain. This CDR3 is built from 14 residues. CDR1 is LGHNA and CDR2 is YNFKEQ in the germline V gene. V lost 1 base and J 4 bases, leaving 8 bases between the germline ends. CDR3 bases: TGTGCCAGCAGCCAAGTACAGCTTTACAATGAGCAGTTCTTC. This gives the protein CASSQVQLYNEQFF.

In this sample, this clonotype turned up once. The chain has TRBV27 and TRBJ1-6, with D possibly TRBD1 on 5 matching bases. V lost 6 bases and J lost 3, with 9 bases in between. Looked up from germline, CDR1 is MNHEY and CDR2 is SMNVEV (reference sequence). CDR3 length: 14 amino acids. CDR3 sequence reads: CASRTQGYNSPLHF. CDR3 nucleotides: TGTGCCAGCAGGACGCAGGGCTATAATTCACCCCTCCACTTT.

This rearrangement joins TRBV27 to TRBJ1-6; D is perhaps TRBD1 (5 bases). V gave up 0 bases and J gave up 13 bases, with 19 bases separating them. The CDR3 totals 16 residues. Germline CDR1 MNHEY, CDR2 SMNVEV (reference sequence). The CDR3 DNA sequence: TGTGCCAGCAGTTTATCTCCTATAGGGGCACCCGATCCCCTCCACTTT. Its translation: CASSLSPIGAPDPLHF.

The chain couples TRBV2 to TRBJ1-2, with D possibly TRBD1 on 5 matching bases. CDR3 length: 13 residues. V lost 7 bases and J 4 bases, leaving 13 bases between the germline ends. The germline V gene has CDR1 SNHLY and CDR2 FYNNEI. DNA for the CDR3: TGTGCCAGCATGCAAGGGGCGCTCTATGGCTACACCTTC. Its translation is CASMQGALYGYTF.

The genes are TRBV27 and TRBJ2-1; the D is unclear. The CDR3 sequence is 14 residues long. CDR1 and CDR2 from the germline V gene are MNHEY and SMNVEV (reference sequence). V lost 5 bases and J 5 bases, leaving 13 bases between the germline ends. The CDR3 loop reads CASSARYSNNEQFF. The CDR3 DNA is TGTGCCAGCAGTGCCCGATATTCGAACAATGAGCAGTTCTTC.

The chain has TRBV19 and TRBJ1-1; 7 bases agree with TRBD1. Germline V gene lookup returns CDR1 LNHDA and CDR2 SQIVND (reference sequence). V trimming: 5 bases; J trimming: 9 bases; junction bases outside the gene matches: 12. The CDR3 is 14 residues long. The CDR3 DNA is TGTGCCAGTAGTGCCAAACCCGGGACAGATCAAGCTTTCTTT. Its protein product is CASSAKPGTDQAFF.

V is TRBV9 and J is TRBJ2-3; D is unclear. Germline CDR1 SGDLS, CDR2 YYNGEE. The CDR3 covers 22 residues. V was shortened by 0 bases and J by 1 base, with 30 bases between the two germline ends. The CDR3 here is CASSVASNSELNWGGGTDTQYF. The CDR3 nucleotides read TGTGCCAGCAGCGTAGCTTCGAACTCGGAGCTGAACTGGGGTGGGGGCACAGATACGCAGTATTTT.

This chain joins TRBV12-3 or TRBV12-4 and TRBJ2-7; 11 bases align to TRBD2. The trim removed 5 bases at V and 3 bases at J, leaving 6 bases unmatched. The CDR3 spans 15 residues. The DNA of the CDR3 is TGTGCCAGCAGTCCGGGACTAGCGGACAACTACGAGCAGTACTTC. Translation gives CASSPGLADNYEQYF.

The chain joins TRBV30 to TRBJ2-1, with 11 bases aligning to TRBD2. This CDR3 contains 14 residues. Looked up from germline, CDR1 is GTSNPN and CDR2 is SVGIG (reference sequence). Germline trimming cut 3 bases from V and 4 bases from J; bases unmatched to any gene: 2. Here the CDR3 reads CAWRGLAVYNEQFF. CDR3 coding DNA: TGTGCCTGGAGGGGACTAGCGGTATACAATGAGCAGTTCTTC. Full variable domain (remainder filled in from reference TRBV30 and TRBJ2-1): SQTIHQWPATLVQPVGSPLSLECTVEGTSNPNLYWYRQAAGRGLQLLFYSVGIGQISSEVPQNLSASRPQDRQFILSSKKLLLSDSGFYLCAWRGLAVYNEQFFGPGTRLTVL.